The next 12 T cell receptor beta chains were all read from a single sample in a study of neurological immune-mediated disorders. In TCRdb, the 5' RACE reads were re-called with MiXCR into one record per CDR3 protein. The data hold about 65,000 distinct CDR3 sequences, with over 4% observed a single time. The source material was PBMCs. The origin of the receptors is a man in his fifties or sixties with multiple sclerosis.

In its sample, this clonotype was seen many times. J is TRBJ2-2 and V is TRBV20-1; D unclear. With 0 bases removed from V and 0 bases from J, the gap between germline ends came to 8 bases. CDR3 length equals 15 residues. Per germline, CDR1 DFQATT and CDR2 SNEGSKA (reference sequence). The CDR3 nucleotides are TGCAGTGCTAGAGATCCCAGAACGAACACCGGGGAGCTGTTTTTT. Its protein is CSARDPRTNTGELFF.

This clonotype was observed at least ten times. This rearrangement joins TRBV10-2 to TRBJ1-1; the D is unclear. The germline CDR1 and CDR2 sequences are WSHSY and SAAADI. The CDR3 covers 13 residues. Trimming left V 6 bases short and J 3 bases short, with 11 bases between. The CDR3 sequence: CASRLNKDTEAFF. The CDR3 bases are TGCGCCAGCAGACTAAACAAGGACACTGAAGCTTTCTTT.

This clonotype was counted at least ten times. The genes are TRBV20-1 and TRBJ2-5, with D possibly matching TRBD1 (6 bases). The CDR3 covers 13 residues. The V and J ends lost 5 bases and 1 base respectively, with 11 bases between them. Germline CDR1 reads DFQATT; CDR2 reads SNEGSKA (reference sequence). CDR3 sequence (DNA): TGCAGTGCTGTTGCGGACAGCCAAGAGACCCAGTACTTC. Translation: CSAVADSQETQYF.

This clonotype was detected many times. This chain joins TRBV5-1 and TRBJ1-4; no reliable D call. CDR1 is SGHRS, CDR2 YFSETQ, per germline. The CDR3 totals 13 residues. Trimming pared 1 base from V and 5 bases from J, leaving 6 bases between. This CDR3 is CASSLQQNEKLFF. The CDR3 DNA follows: TGCGCCAGCAGCTTGCAACAGAATGAAAAACTGTTTTTT.

Ten or more counts support this clonotype. V and J are TRBV13 and TRBJ1-3, with D unresolved. CDR1 and CDR2 from the germline V gene are PRHDT and FYEKMQ (reference sequence). The CDR3 runs to 14 residues. Trimming removed 1 base at V and 4 bases at J, with 8 bases between. The CDR3, as DNA: TGTGCCAGCAGCTTAGAAGGAGGGGGAAACACCATATATTTT. Translating it yields CASSLEGGGNTIYF.

This clonotype was counted at least ten times. The J gene is TRBJ2-1, the V gene TRBV7-2; 9 bases are a match to TRBD2. V was clipped by 2 bases and J by 9 bases; unmatched bases: 11. The CDR3 extends over 16 amino acids. Per the germline V gene, CDR1 is SGHTA and CDR2 is FQGNSA. The CDR3 here is CASSLKGSSGVREQFF. CDR3 nucleotide sequence: TGTGCCAGCAGCTTAAAAGGGTCTAGCGGGGTTCGTGAGCAGTTCTTC.

There are many counts of this clonotype. The chain has TRBV10-2 and TRBJ2-5; 7 bases agree with TRBD1. CDR1 and CDR2 (germline): WSHSY, SAAADI. The CDR3 spans 13 residues. Losses at the gene ends were 2 bases for V and 5 bases for J; bases not matched to a gene: 2. CDR3 loop: CASSEGRGETQYF. CDR3 DNA sequence: TGCGCCAGCAGTGAGGGCAGGGGGGAGACCCAGTACTTC.

This clonotype was counted ten times or more. The J gene is TRBJ2-1, the V gene TRBV5-1; TRBD2 aligns across 8 bases. CDR1 and CDR2 from the germline V gene are SGHRS and YFSETQ. The CDR3 consists of 17 residues. V was clipped by 3 bases and J by 8 bases; unmatched bases: 16. CDR3 amino acids: CASSWPAAGLVLHEQFF. The CDR3 nucleotides are TGCGCCAGCAGCTGGCCTGCGGCGGGACTAGTCCTTCATGAGCAGTTCTTC.

This clonotype was detected ten times or more. V is TRBV5-1 and J is TRBJ1-2; a weak D match, TRBD1 (6 bases). Between the trimmed V and J ends, which lost 4 bases and 7 bases, there was a span of 20 bases. The CDR3 extends over 15 amino acids. CDR1 is SGHRS, CDR2 YFSETQ, per germline. This CDR3 is CASSGRGDTGRGYTF. As DNA, the CDR3 is TGCGCCAGCAGCGGGAGAGGGGACACTGGTCGTGGCTACACCTTC.

This sequence joins TRBV29-1 and TRBJ2-3; TRBD2 might be the D (6 bases). Germline CDR1 SQVTM, CDR2 ANQGSEA. Trimming left V 7 bases short and J 0 bases short, with 11 bases between. This CDR3 spans 13 amino acids. CDR3 DNA: TGCAGCGCCAAGGGGAGGAGCACAGATACGCAGTATTTT. Translating it yields CSAKGRSTDTQYF.

This clonotype was found many times. The chain recombines TRBV5-5 with TRBJ1-2, with 7 bases identical to TRBD1. J lost 1 base, V lost 0 bases, and 15 bases had no gene match. Germline lookup yields CDR1 SGHKS and CDR2 YYEKEE (reference sequence). The CDR3 contains 19 residues. The CDR3 region is CASSLVIRPTGPGNYGYTF. CDR3 DNA: TGTGCCAGCAGCTTGGTTATTAGACCGACAGGGCCCGGTAACTATGGCTACACCTTC. The full variable domain, in which reference TRBV5-5 and TRBJ1-2 provide the parts outside the CDR3, is DAGVTQSPTHLIKTRGQQVTLRCSPISGHKSVSWYQQVLGQGPQFIFQYYEKEERGRGNFPDRFSARQFPNYSSELNVNALLLGDSALYLCASSLVIRPTGPGNYGYTFGSGTRLTVV.

This clonotype was counted ten times or more. The chain couples TRBV6-1 to TRBJ2-7, with TRBD2 as a possible D gene (5 bases). Trimming stripped 6 bases from V and 2 bases from J, with 14 bases between. CDR1 and CDR2 from the germline V gene are MNHNS and SASEGT. The CDR3 consists of 14 residues. The chain's CDR3 is CASRAYASPYEQYF. In DNA form, the CDR3 reads TGTGCCAGCAGGGCTTACGCTAGCCCCTACGAGCAGTACTTC.